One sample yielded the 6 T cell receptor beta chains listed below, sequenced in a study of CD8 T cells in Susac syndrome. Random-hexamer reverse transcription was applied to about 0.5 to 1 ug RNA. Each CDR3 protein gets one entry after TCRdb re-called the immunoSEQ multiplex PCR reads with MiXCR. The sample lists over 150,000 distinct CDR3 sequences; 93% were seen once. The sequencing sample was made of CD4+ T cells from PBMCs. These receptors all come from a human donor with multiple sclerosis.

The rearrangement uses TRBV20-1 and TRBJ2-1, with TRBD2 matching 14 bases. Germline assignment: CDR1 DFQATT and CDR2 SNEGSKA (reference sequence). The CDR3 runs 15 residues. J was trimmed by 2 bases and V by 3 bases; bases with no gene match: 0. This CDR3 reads CSARTSGRAYNEQFF. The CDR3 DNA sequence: TGCAGTGCTAGGACTAGCGGGAGGGCCTACAATGAGCAGTTCTTC.

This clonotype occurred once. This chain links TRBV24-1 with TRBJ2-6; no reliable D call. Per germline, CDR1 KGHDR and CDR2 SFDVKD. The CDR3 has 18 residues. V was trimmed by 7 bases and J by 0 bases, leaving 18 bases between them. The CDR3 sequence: CATSGTGRNYSGANVLTF. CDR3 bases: TGTGCCACCAGCGGAACCGGACGGAATTACTCTGGGGCCAACGTCCTGACTTTC.

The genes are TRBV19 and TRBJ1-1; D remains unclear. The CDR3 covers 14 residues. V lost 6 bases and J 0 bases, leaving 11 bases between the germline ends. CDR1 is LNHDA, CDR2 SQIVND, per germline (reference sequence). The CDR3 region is CASSPDLMNTEAFF. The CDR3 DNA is TGTGCCAGTAGCCCCGACCTCATGAACACTGAAGCTTTCTTT.

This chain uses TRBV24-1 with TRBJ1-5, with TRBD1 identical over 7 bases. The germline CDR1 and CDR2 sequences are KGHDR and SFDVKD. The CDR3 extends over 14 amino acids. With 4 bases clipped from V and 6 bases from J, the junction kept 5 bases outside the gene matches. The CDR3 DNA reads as TGTGCCACCAGTGAGACAGGGTTAACTCAGCCCCAGCATTTT. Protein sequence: CATSETGLTQPQHF.

CDR3 sequence (DNA): TGTGCCAGCAGTTTCACGGGAAGGCAAGAGACCCAGTACTTC. This gives the protein CASSFTGRQETQYF. The chain links TRBV28 to TRBJ2-5; D might be TRBD2 (5 bases). V was trimmed by 3 bases and J by 2 bases, leaving 10 bases between them. CDR3 length: 14 residues. Germline-derived CDR1 and CDR2 are MDHEN and SYDVKM.

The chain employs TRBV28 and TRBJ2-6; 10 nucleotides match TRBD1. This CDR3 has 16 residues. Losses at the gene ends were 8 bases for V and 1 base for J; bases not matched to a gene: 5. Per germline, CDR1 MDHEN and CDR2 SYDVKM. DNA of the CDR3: TGTGCCAGCCGGGAGGGACAGGGGTCTGGGGCCAACGTCCTGACTTTC. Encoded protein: CASREGQGSGANVLTF.